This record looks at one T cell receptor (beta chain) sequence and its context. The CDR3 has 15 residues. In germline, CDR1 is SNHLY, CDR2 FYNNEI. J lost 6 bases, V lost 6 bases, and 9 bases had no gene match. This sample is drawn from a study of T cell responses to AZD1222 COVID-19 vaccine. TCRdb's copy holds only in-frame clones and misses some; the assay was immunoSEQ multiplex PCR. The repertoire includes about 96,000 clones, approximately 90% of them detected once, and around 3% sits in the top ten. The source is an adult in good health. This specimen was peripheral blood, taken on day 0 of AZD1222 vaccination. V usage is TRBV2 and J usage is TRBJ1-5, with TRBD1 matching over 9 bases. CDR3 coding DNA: TGTGCCAGCAGGGCTGACAGGGGGAATTCTCAGCCCCAGCATTTT. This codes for CASRADRGNSQPQHF.